This T cell receptor beta chain comes out of a study of T-cell reconstitution after alpha-beta-depleted transplantation in children. This clonotype was picked up many times. Preparation of the TCRbeta library was carried out with unique molecular identifiers. Using its own MiXCR run on the PCR reads, TCRdb lists one record per CDR3 protein. The sample has about 540,000 distinct CDR3 sequences; around 16% are singletons. Trimming pared 4 bases from V and 5 bases from J, leaving 6 bases between. The CDR3 length is 12 residues. The chain uses TRBV12-3 or TRBV12-4 and TRBJ2-1; no clear D. The clonotype was recovered from a human donor who donated a stem cell graft to a child with acute lymphoblastic leukemia. This specimen consisted of PBMCs from the stem cell graft donor, obtained from the stem cell graft. The CDR3 coding sequence is TGTGCCAGCAGTTCCCGGAACAATGAGCAGTTCTTC. Translation: CASSSRNNEQFF.